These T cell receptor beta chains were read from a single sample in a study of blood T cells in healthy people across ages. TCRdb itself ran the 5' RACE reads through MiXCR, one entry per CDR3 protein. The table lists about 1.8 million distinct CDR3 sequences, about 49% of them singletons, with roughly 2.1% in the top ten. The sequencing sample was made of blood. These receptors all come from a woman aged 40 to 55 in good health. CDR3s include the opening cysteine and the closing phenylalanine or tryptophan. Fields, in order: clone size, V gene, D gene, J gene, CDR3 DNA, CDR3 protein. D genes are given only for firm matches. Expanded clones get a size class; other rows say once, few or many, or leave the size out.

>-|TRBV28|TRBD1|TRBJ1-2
TGTGCCAGCAGTAAATCCGGGACAGGGGGGGAAGGCTACACCTTC
CASSKSGTGGEGYTF
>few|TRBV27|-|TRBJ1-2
TGTGCCAGCAGTCCTTGGACACCTACGAACTATGGCTACACCTTC
CASSPWTPTNYGYTF
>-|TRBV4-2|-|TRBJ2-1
TGTGCCAGCAGCCACCCAGTGGGGGGCCTTTCCTACAATGAGCAGTTCTTC
CASSHPVGGLSYNEQFF
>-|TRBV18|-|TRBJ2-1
TGTGCCAGTTCACGTTCGGGCGTAGAGACCCAGTTCTTC
CASSRSGVETQFF
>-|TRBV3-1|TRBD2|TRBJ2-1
TGTGCCAGCAGCCATAATGCGGGGGGGCAGGGGACCTACAATGAGCAGTTCTTC
CASSHNAGGQGTYNEQFF
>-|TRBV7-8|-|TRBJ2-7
TGTGCCAGCGGCGTCCGGGACACCTCCTACGAGCAGTACTTC
CASGVRDTSYEQYF
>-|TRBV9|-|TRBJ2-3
TGTGCCAGCAGCGCGGACGAGAGAAGCACAGATACGCAGTATTTT
CASSADERSTDTQYF
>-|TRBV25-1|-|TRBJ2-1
TGTGCCAGCAGTGAGGGGGACACAGGGTTGAATGAGCAGTTCTTC
CASSEGDTGLNEQFF
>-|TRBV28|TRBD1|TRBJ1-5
TGTGCCAGCAGTTTGCAAGGGGGCCGTCAGCCCCAGCATTTT
CASSLQGGRQPQHF
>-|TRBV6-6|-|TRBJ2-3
TGTGCCAGCACCTCAGCGGTGGGAATGACAGATACGCAGTATTTT
CASTSAVGMTDTQYF
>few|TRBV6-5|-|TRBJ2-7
TGTGCCAGCATTCCTGGCAGGGGGGGAGGCGAGCAGTACTTC
CASIPGRGGGEQYF
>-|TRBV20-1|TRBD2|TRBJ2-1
TGCAGTGCTAGAGATATTACCGGGACTAGGTTTGAGCAGTTCTTC
CSARDITGTRFEQFF
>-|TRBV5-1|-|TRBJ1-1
TGCGCCAGCAGCGGTGGATTTGTGGCTTTCTTT
CASSGGFVAFF
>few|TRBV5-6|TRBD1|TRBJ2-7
TGTGCCAGCAGCCCAGGACAGGGATCCGCTTACGAGCAGTACTTC
CASSPGQGSAYEQYF
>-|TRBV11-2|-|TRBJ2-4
TGTGCCAGCAGCTTAGAAGGGACCTTGGCGGCCAAAAACATTCAGTACTTC
CASSLEGTLAAKNIQYF
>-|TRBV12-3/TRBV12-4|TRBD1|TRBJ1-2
TGTGCCAGCAACAGACAGGGCTCGGGGTATGGCTACACCTTC
CASNRQGSGYGYTF
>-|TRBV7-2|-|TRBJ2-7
TGTGCCAGCAGCCCCCCCCGAGGGGGGAGACGACACGAGCAGTACTTC
CASSPPRGGRRHEQYF
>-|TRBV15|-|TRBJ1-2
TGTGCCACCAGCAGAGAGAATGCAGGGGCCTATGGCTACACCTTC
CATSRENAGAYGYTF
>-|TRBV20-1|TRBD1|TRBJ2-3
TGCAGTGCTCTCTCCGGGACAGACAGGGCAGATACGCAGTATTTT
CSALSGTDRADTQYF
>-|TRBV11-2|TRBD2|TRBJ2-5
TGTGCCAGCAGCTTTTTAGGTGCGCTCGGGGGGTCTTTCGACCAAGAGACCCAGTACTTC
CASSFLGALGGSFDQETQYF
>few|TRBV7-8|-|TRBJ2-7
TGTGCCAGCAGCTTAGATATGACTCGATACGAGCAGTACTTC
CASSLDMTRYEQYF
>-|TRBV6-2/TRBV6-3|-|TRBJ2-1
TGTGCCAGCAGTTCCATCAGGGATGAGTTCTTC
CASSSIRDEFF
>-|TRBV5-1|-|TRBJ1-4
TGCGCCAGCAGCTTGAACGGAGACGAGGGTGAAAAACTGTTTTTT
CASSLNGDEGEKLFF
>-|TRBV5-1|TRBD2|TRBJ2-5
TGCGCCAGCAGGTGGACTAGCGGACAAGAGACCCAGTACTTC
CASRWTSGQETQYF
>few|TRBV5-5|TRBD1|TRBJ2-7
TGTGCCAGCAGCCTGATGGGGACAGGGGTCTACGAGCAGTACTTC
CASSLMGTGVYEQYF
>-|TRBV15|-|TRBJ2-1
TGTGCCACCAGCAGAATCGGGTCGAACAATGAGCAGTTCTTC
CATSRIGSNNEQFF
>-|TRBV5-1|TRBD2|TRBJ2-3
TGCGCCAGCAGCTCCTCTAGCGGGGGCGTTGGGACAGATACGCAGTATTTT
CASSSSSGGVGTDTQYF
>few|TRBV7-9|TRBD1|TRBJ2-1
TGTGCCAGCAGCTTAGGGGACAGAAGGTACAATGAGCAGTTCTTC
CASSLGDRRYNEQFF
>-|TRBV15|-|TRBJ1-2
TGTGCCACCAGCAGCAGGACTCCCCGGAATGGCCACACCTTC
CATSSRTPRNGHTF
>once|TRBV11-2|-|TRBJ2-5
TGTGCCAGCAGCTCAGGGCCGAATCCCCAAGAGACCCAGTACTTC
CASSSGPNPQETQYF
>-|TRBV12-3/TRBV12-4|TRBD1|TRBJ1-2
TGTGCCAGCATGTCAGGGGGAAGAGGTGGCTACACCTTC
CASMSGGRGGYTF
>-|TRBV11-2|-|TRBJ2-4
TGTGCCAGCAGCTTAGTGCTGGTAGGGGAGCAGTACTTC
CASSLVLVGEQYF
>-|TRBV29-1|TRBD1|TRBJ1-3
TGCAGCGTTGGGGGGCCTGGACAGGGAACGACTGGAAACACCATATATTTT
CSVGGPGQGTTGNTIYF
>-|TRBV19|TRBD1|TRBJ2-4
TGTGCCAGTACCGATAGCCCTTTACAGGGGACCAAAAACATTCAGTACTTC
CASTDSPLQGTKNIQYF
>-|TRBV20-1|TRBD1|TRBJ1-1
TGCAGTGGAAAGACAGGGCCGGCGTACACTGAAGCTTTCTTT
CSGKTGPAYTEAFF
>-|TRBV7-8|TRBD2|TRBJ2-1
TGTGCCAGCAGCTTAGTCGGGGGGGCCCCTCGGTACAATGAGCAGTTCTTC
CASSLVGGAPRYNEQFF
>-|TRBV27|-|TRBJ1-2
TGTGCCAGCGGTCCCACGAGGGGGGGAATCTATGGCTACACCTTC
CASGPTRGGIYGYTF
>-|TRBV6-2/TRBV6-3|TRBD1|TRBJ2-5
TGTGCCAGCAGTCAAGGACAGGGGGACGAGACCCAGTACTTC
CASSQGQGDETQYF
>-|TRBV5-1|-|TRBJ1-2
TGCGCCAGCAGCTTGGTGGGGGGGACGGACAATGGCTACACCTTC
CASSLVGGTDNGYTF
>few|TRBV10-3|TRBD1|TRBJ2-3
TGTGCCATCAGCACCGGGACAGTCACAGATACGCAGTATTTT
CAISTGTVTDTQYF